This T cell receptor beta chain was identified in a study of persistence of HIV-infected CD4 T cells. On the study more broadly: CD4+ T cells responding to CMV or HIV-1 Gag were isolated. The study's findings and limits: Antigen-responding cells were enriched for degenerate expanded CDR3beta sequences. The rare CMV-responding cells with HIV-1 proviruses were not separately TCR-sequenced.

Cells were stimulated with CMV-infected fibroblast lysates at approximately 10 ug/mL. Sorted nonresponding memory CD4+ T cells were CD40L-negative, CD69-negative, CD45RO-high. Plasma HIV-1 RNA stayed below 50 copies/mL for at least 4 years. As for this clone: What it binds is unknown.

Germline V gives CDR1 SEHNR, CDR2 FQNEAQ (reference sequence). V gave up 3 bases and J gave up 6 bases, with 14 bases separating them. The CDR3 is made up of 15 amino acids. The immunoSEQ assay was version 4, run in survey mode. Sequencing used immunoSEQ multiplex PCR; TCRdb keeps in-frame clones, though not all of them. The table includes some 30,000 clones, 82% detected once. Sequences were derived from CD4+ T cells sorted from PBMCs after approximately 20-hour stimulation, sampled from a patient who received antiretroviral therapy. This chain uses TRBV7-9 with TRBJ1-4; D is possibly TRBD1 (6 bases). This TCR came from an adult woman with HIV who was CMV-seropositive. The CDR3 region is CASSFEGGRDEKLFF. For the CDR3, the DNA is TGTGCCAGCAGCTTTGAGGGGGGTAGAGATGAAAAACTGTTTTTT.